The rows below give T cell receptor beta chains drawn from one sample of a study of breast tumors, draining lymph nodes, adjacent tissues. MiXCR, applied by TCRdb to the multiplex PCR reads, yields one record per CDR3 protein. Of 150,000 to 200,000 distinct CDR3 sequences detected, approximately 30% appear once; the ten largest clones hold around 4%. The sample consisted of axillary lymph node tissue. The receptors derive from a female donor with breast cancer. Some clones in this sample may be carry-over from other donors' samples. CDR3s include the opening cysteine and the closing phenylalanine or tryptophan. A D gene is named only where the DNA matches it firmly. Clone size, where shown, is once, few, many, or a class for clones that have expanded.

d_call	j_call	clone_size	cdr3_length	v_call	cdr3_nt	cdr3_aa
-	TRBJ2-5	many	14	TRBV7-6	TGTGCCAGCAGCTTAGAATGGCGGAAAGAGACCCAGTACTTC	CASSLEWRKETQYF
-	TRBJ1-1	once	14	TRBV6-2/TRBV6-3	TGTGCCAGCAGTTACTCTCCCGCATCGGCTGAAGCTTTCTTT	CASSYSPASAEAFF
-	TRBJ2-7	-	16	TRBV28	TGTGCCAGCAGCCTCTCACAACTAGCTCCATGGCCCGAGCAGTACTTC	CASSLSQLAPWPEQYF
-	TRBJ2-1	many	16	TRBV7-2	TGTGCCAGCAGCGGCGATCCTAGACTGGTTCTAAATGAGCAGTTCTTC	CASSGDPRLVLNEQFF
-	TRBJ2-7	many	16	TRBV19	TGTGCCAGTAGTCCACAGGAGGGTGTCCCCACCCACGAGCAGTACTTC	CASSPQEGVPTHEQYF
-	TRBJ1-2	few	16	TRBV6-5	TGTGCCAGCAGTTACTCGGTATCCGGCGATTTCCAAGGCTACACCTTC	CASSYSVSGDFQGYTF
-	TRBJ2-7	many	14	TRBV5-5	TGTGCCAGCAGCTGGGGACGGGGCAGGGCCGAGCAGTACTTC	CASSWGRGRAEQYF
-	TRBJ2-1	many	13	TRBV12-3/TRBV12-4	TGTGCCAGCACCCTTAGAAGTGGGGATGAGCAGTTCTTC	CASTLRSGDEQFF
-	TRBJ2-3	-	13	TRBV20-1	TGCAGTGCTAGAGAACAGGGCACAGATACGCAGTATTTT	CSAREQGTDTQYF
-	TRBJ2-5	-	16	TRBV2	TGTGCCAGCAGTGAAGCGGGGCGACCGACGGCAGAGACCCAGTACTTC	CASSEAGRPTAETQYF
-	TRBJ2-4	-	16	TRBV6-1	TGTGCCAGCAGCCCGTCGGCCCGGGGGCTAAAAAACATTCAGCACTTC	CASSPSARGLKNIQHF
TRBD2	TRBJ2-7	few	14	TRBV20-1	TGCAGTGCTAGAGTTGACAGCGGGGGGGGCGAGCAGTACTTC	CSARVDSGGGEQYF
TRBD2	TRBJ2-3	many	18	TRBV4-3	TGCGCCAGCAGCCAAGAACTTGTTAGCGGGAGTTCCGCAGATACGCAGTATTTT	CASSQELVSGSSADTQYF
-	TRBJ2-6	many	22	TRBV6-5	TGTGCCAGCAGTTACTCGATGTCGGGGCGAGCTGATTCAGAATCTGGGGCCAACGTCCTGACTTTC	CASSYSMSGRADSESGANVLTF
-	TRBJ2-1	-	16	TRBV7-6	TGTGCCAGCAGCTTGGTTAGCGGGGACAGGGTCAATGAGCAGTTCTTC	CASSLVSGDRVNEQFF
-	TRBJ1-5	-	15	TRBV6-1	TGTGCCAGCAGTACGACAGTTTATAGCAATCAGCCCCAGCATTTT	CASSTTVYSNQPQHF
-	TRBJ2-2	-	23	TRBV9	TGTGCCAGCAGCGTAGCGGCCGCTCCCGGGGAGAGCTCACTAGCTACCAACACCGGGGAGCTGTTTTTT	CASSVAAAPGESSLATNTGELFF
-	TRBJ2-3	-	14	TRBV13	TGTGCCAGCAGCTTAGCGGGGGGCGGGGGAACGCAGTATTTT	CASSLAGGGGTQYF
TRBD2	TRBJ2-1	many	14	TRBV6-2/TRBV6-3	TGTGCCAGCGTACTAGCGGGGGTCGAACATGAGCAGTTCTTC	CASVLAGVEHEQFF
TRBD2	TRBJ2-5	many	15	TRBV28	TGTGCCAGCAGTATCTGGACTAGCGGGCAAGAGACCCAGTACTTC	CASSIWTSGQETQYF
-	TRBJ2-5	-	14	TRBV11-2	TGTGCCAGCAGCTTAGATGACAGTTATCAGCCCCAGTACTTC	CASSLDDSYQPQYF
-	TRBJ2-1	many	13	TRBV9	TGTGCCAGCAGCCCCAATGCCCCCCATGAGCAGTTCTTC	CASSPNAPHEQFF